This T cell receptor beta chain was obtained from a study of regulatory T cells in long-lasting Graves disease. Study at large: Over 5 years of antithyroid drugs plus positive TSH receptor antibodies defined persistent Graves' disease.

Trimming left V 3 bases short and J 0 bases short, with 6 bases between. The CDR3 is 14 residues long. The germline V gene encodes CDR1 LNHDA and CDR2 SQIVND (reference sequence). The time point is: persistent/refractory GD, antithyroid drugs over 5 years with positive TRAb. With RNA extracted from PBMCs as input, the TCR library was made. Findings and limits, study-wide: TRBV28, TRBJ1-2 and TRBJ2-5 emerged as the favored segments in persistent disease.

Construction of TCR beta libraries relied on iRepertoire HTBI primers and on Arm-PCR targeting CDR3 regions. TCRdb passed the multiplex PCR reads through MiXCR, listing each CDR3 protein once. The sample yields about 290,000 distinct CDR3 sequences, more than 20% seen once. This clonotype appeared many times. Its matching antigen is unknown. This chain joins TRBV19 and TRBJ2-4; D remains ambiguous. The specimen was peripheral blood mononuclear cells (PBMCs), collected when the disease was refractory, from a patient treated with antithyroid drugs. The TCR comes from a female donor with Graves disease. CDR3 bases: TGTGCCAGTAGTATTGGAACAGCCAAAAACATTCAGTACTTC. Translating gives CASSIGTAKNIQYF.